Listed below are T cell receptor beta chains from one sample, sequenced in a study of T cells after yellow fever vaccination. MiXCR was run by TCRdb on the 5' RACE reads, yielding one entry per CDR3 protein. In the table there are hundreds of thousands of distinct CDR3 sequences, more than 9% of which are singletons. The material sequenced was PBMCs, taken on the day of the yellow fever booster vaccination. The receptor set was obtained from a man aged 25-45 years who received the YFV17D yellow fever vaccine. The CDR3 runs from the conserved cysteine through the conserved F or W. Each record gives: V gene, J gene, clone size, D gene, CDR3 length, CDR3 DNA, CDR3 protein. A D gene is named only where the DNA matches it firmly. Clone size, where shown, is once, few, many, or a class for clones that have expanded.

TRBV20-1	TRBJ2-5	many	TRBD1	17	TGCAGTGCTAGAGATTCAGGGGGCAGGGACCCTCAAGAGACCCAGTACTTC	CSARDSGGRDPQETQYF
TRBV6-1	TRBJ1-2	-	-	14	TGTGCCAGCAGGGGGGTAGGAGCTAACTATGGCTACACCTTC	CASRGVGANYGYTF
TRBV10-3	TRBJ2-7	few	-	13	TGTGCCATCAGTGAGCCGGGACCGTCCGAGCAGTACTTC	CAISEPGPSEQYF
TRBV7-6	TRBJ2-3	many	-	14	TGTGCCAGCAGCTGGGAGGCTAGCCCAGATACGCAGTATTTT	CASSWEASPDTQYF
TRBV10-3	TRBJ1-1	many	-	13	TGTGCCATCAGTATAGACAAGAACACTGAAGCTTTCTTT	CAISIDKNTEAFF
TRBV14	TRBJ2-1	many	TRBD2	20	TGTGCCAGCAGCCAAGATTTGGGGCTAGCGGGATGGTTTTTGGACAATGAGCAGTTCTTC	CASSQDLGLAGWFLDNEQFF
TRBV20-1	TRBJ2-5	-	-	11	TGCAGTGCTAGAGGAGGGGGGACCCAGTACTTC	CSARGGGTQYF
TRBV12-3/TRBV12-4	TRBJ2-2	many	-	14	TGTGCCAGCAGCCCACCTAGGAACACCGGGGAGCTGTTTTTT	CASSPPRNTGELFF
TRBV7-8	TRBJ1-4	-	TRBD1	18	TGTGCCAGCAGCCAACTTAGTGGGAACCGGGACAGGGGTGAAAAACTGTTTTTT	CASSQLSGNRDRGEKLFF
TRBV20-1	TRBJ2-2	-	TRBD2	17	TGCAGTGCTGCGGGACTAGCGGGAGGGAAGAACACCGGGGAGCTGTTTTTT	CSAAGLAGGKNTGELFF
TRBV3-1	TRBJ2-1	-	TRBD2	16	TGTGCCAGCAGCCAATTTACTAGCGGAGCATACAATGAGCAGTTCTTC	CASSQFTSGAYNEQFF
TRBV5-1	TRBJ2-3	-	TRBD1	15	TGCGCCAGCAGCGCCGCGGGACAGGGGGGAGATACGCAGTATTTT	CASSAAGQGGDTQYF
TRBV5-4	TRBJ2-5	few	TRBD2	15	TGTGCCAGCAGCCCATCCGGGACTAGAAGAGAGACCCAGTACTTC	CASSPSGTRRETQYF
TRBV7-3	TRBJ2-1	few	TRBD2	15	TGTGCCAGCAGCTACATAGCGGGAGTTGGTAATGAGCAGTTCTTC	CASSYIAGVGNEQFF
TRBV20-1	TRBJ2-5	few	-	13	TGCAGCTCCCGCAGGGACTTCCAAGAGACCCAGTACTTC	CSSRRDFQETQYF
TRBV27	TRBJ2-3	-	-	15	TGTGCCAGCACCCCCTCGGCAGGGGGGGCAGATACGCAGTATTTT	CASTPSAGGADTQYF
TRBV7-9	TRBJ2-3	few	-	16	TGTGCCAGCAGCTTTACGCACCAAACGGGCGCAGATACGCAGTATTTT	CASSFTHQTGADTQYF
TRBV18	TRBJ2-7	-	TRBD2	15	TGTGCCAGCTCACGCGGGACTAGCGATAGCTACGAGCAGTACTTC	CASSRGTSDSYEQYF
TRBV13	TRBJ2-3	-	-	17	TGTGCCAGCAGCTCCCTCTCTACAGGGTTGAGCGCAGATACGCAGTATTTT	CASSSLSTGLSADTQYF
TRBV20-1	TRBJ2-1	-	-	11	TGCAGTGTGGGGCGAGCAAGAGAGCAGTTCTTC	CSVGRAREQFF
TRBV6-5	TRBJ1-6	-	-	16	TGTGCCAGCAGTTGGGGGGGGAGCTCCTATAATTCACCCCTCCACTTT	CASSWGGSSYNSPLHF
TRBV14	TRBJ1-2	few	TRBD1	14	TGTGCCAGCAGCCACAGCCGGACAGGATATGGCTACACCTTC	CASSHSRTGYGYTF
TRBV6-2/TRBV6-3	TRBJ2-1	few	-	14	TGTGCCAGCAGTCCCTCTGGCCCTAACAATGAGCAGTTCTTC	CASSPSGPNNEQFF
TRBV7-2	TRBJ2-7	-	-	15	TGTGCCAGCAGCAGCTTCCGCGGGACCCCCTACGAGCAGTACTTC	CASSSFRGTPYEQYF
TRBV5-5	TRBJ1-4	few	-	16	TGTGCCAGCAGCAATAGACAGCGGGGGCCTAATGAAAAACTGTTTTTT	CASSNRQRGPNEKLFF
TRBV11-3	TRBJ2-1	-	-	17	TGTGCCAGCAGCGGGGCTGCCGCGGGACAAGGGGGCAATGAGCAGTTCTTC	CASSGAAAGQGGNEQFF
TRBV5-1	TRBJ2-6	-	-	16	TGCGCCAGCAGCCTCCGTAGTGCCTCTGGGGCCAACGTCCTGACTTTC	CASSLRSASGANVLTF
TRBV7-2	TRBJ2-2	many	-	15	TGTGCCAGCAGTCTCCAGGGGAGAGCTATCGGGGAGCTGTTTTTT	CASSLQGRAIGELFF
TRBV12-3/TRBV12-4	TRBJ2-7	-	-	12	TGTGCCAGCAGTCCGGGACCGAGTGGGCAGTACTTC	CASSPGPSGQYF
TRBV6-2/TRBV6-3	TRBJ2-7	few	-	16	TGTGCCAGCAGTCATCAACGGGCGCCGGACCGAGACGAGCAGTACTTC	CASSHQRAPDRDEQYF
TRBV20-1	TRBJ2-5	-	-	14	TGCAGTGCTAGAGATGGAAATTACCAAGAGACCCAGTACTTC	CSARDGNYQETQYF
TRBV20-1	TRBJ2-7	few	TRBD2	14	TGCAGTGCTAGGGGGACTAGCGTGAACTACGAGCAGTACTTC	CSARGTSVNYEQYF
TRBV7-2	TRBJ1-1	-	-	15	TGTGCCAGCAGCTTAACAGGGAATCGAGGAACTGAAGCTTTCTTT	CASSLTGNRGTEAFF
TRBV29-1	TRBJ2-1	-	TRBD2	15	TGCAGCGGAAAATATAGCGGGAGCTCCTACAATGAGCAGTTCTTC	CSGKYSGSSYNEQFF
TRBV30	TRBJ2-3	-	-	13	TGTGCGTCAGCCGTCCCTAGCACAGATACGCAGTATTTT	CASAVPSTDTQYF
TRBV9	TRBJ2-2	-	-	17	TGTGCCAGCAGCACCCCCCCCCGCGGAACTCCCACCGGGGAGCTGTTTTTT	CASSTPPRGTPTGELFF
TRBV28	TRBJ2-1	-	-	14	TGTGCCAGCAGTTGGACGGAGGGGGGGAATGAGCAGTTCTTC	CASSWTEGGNEQFF
TRBV5-1	TRBJ1-1	few	-	13	TGCGCCAGCAGCTCAGACGGGAACACTGAAGCTTTCTTT	CASSSDGNTEAFF
TRBV19	TRBJ2-7	-	-	12	TGTGCCAGTAGTGCCCCGGGGTACGAGCAGTACTTC	CASSAPGYEQYF
TRBV5-1	TRBJ2-6	-	TRBD1	18	TGCGCCAGCAGCTTGGCCCGGGACAGGATAGGTGGGGCCAACGTCCTGACTTTC	CASSLARDRIGGANVLTF
TRBV7-2	TRBJ2-5	few	-	14	TGTGCCAGCAGCTCCCAGGGGATGGAAGAGACCCAGTACTTC	CASSSQGMEETQYF
TRBV24-1	TRBJ2-1	few	TRBD2	16	TGTGCCACCAGTGATTCGGGACTAGCGGGAGTAAAAGAGCAGTTCTTC	CATSDSGLAGVKEQFF
TRBV29-1	TRBJ2-3	many	TRBD2	14	TGCAGCGTTGAAAAGGGCGGGGGAACGGATACGCAGTATTTT	CSVEKGGGTDTQYF
TRBV7-9	TRBJ2-7	few	TRBD2	17	TGTGCCAGCAGCCAGCCCTCCCTAGCGGGAGGCCGCTACGAGCAGTACTTC	CASSQPSLAGGRYEQYF
TRBV29-1	TRBJ2-2	-	TRBD2	17	TGCAGCGTTGGTCTACTAGCGGGAGAAGGGAACACCGGGGAGCTGTTTTTT	CSVGLLAGEGNTGELFF